The 27 T cell receptor beta chains listed next were all sequenced from one sample in a study of blood T cell repertoires in COVID-19. The table came from immunoSEQ multiplex PCR; TCRdb's copy has only in-frame clones and leaves some out. The sample contains about 110,000 clones, 75% to 85% of which appear only once. The sample was peripheral blood. These receptors came from a woman over 75 with active or convalescent COVID-19.

J is TRBJ2-2 and V is TRBV28, with 12 bases fitting TRBD2. This CDR3 is 16 amino acids long. Trimming removed 5 bases from V and 7 bases from J; junction bases left unmatched: 8. CDR1 is MDHEN and CDR2 is SYDVKM in the germline V gene. In DNA form, the CDR3 reads TGTGCCAGCAGTCCCGGGACTAGCGGGTTACTCGGGGAGCTGTTTTTT. Translation gives CASSPGTSGLLGELFF.

The CDR3 bases are TGTGCCAGCAGCCTAGGACAGGGGGCTTTGAAAGGCGAGCAGTACTTC. It encodes CASSLGQGALKGEQYF. V and J are TRBV7-2 and TRBJ2-7; the match to TRBD1 covers 11 bases. Germline V gene lookup returns CDR1 SGHTA and CDR2 FQGNSA. There are 16 residues in the CDR3. The J segment lost 6 bases and the V segment lost 5 bases, leaving 12 bases of the junction unmatched. The variable domain in full, with the rest retrieved from reference TRBV7-2 and TRBJ2-7, is GAGVSQSPSNKVTEKGKDVELRCDPISGHTALYWYRQSLGQGLEFLIYFQGNSAPDKSGLPSDRFSAERTGGSVSTLTIQRTQQEDSAVYLCASSLGQGALKGEQYFGPGTRLTVT.

The rearrangement uses TRBV19 and TRBJ2-1; tentatively, D is TRBD2 (6 bases). V dropped 4 bases and J dropped 7 bases, with 11 bases sitting between them. This CDR3 is built from 13 residues. From germline, CDR1 is LNHDA and CDR2 SQIVND (reference sequence). For the CDR3, the DNA is TGTGCCAGTAGTACCATGGGGGGAAATGAGCAGTTCTTC. This translates into CASSTMGGNEQFF.

This chain uses TRBV28 with TRBJ1-2; tentative D call: TRBD1 (5 bases). In germline, CDR1 is MDHEN, CDR2 SYDVKM. V was pared by 5 bases and J by 0 bases, with 13 bases between. The CDR3 runs to 15 residues. The CDR3: CASSPHQGTNYGYTF. CDR3 nucleotides: TGTGCCAGCAGTCCACACCAGGGAACTAACTATGGCTACACCTTC.

This clone was picked up a small number of times. The chain carries TRBV14 and TRBJ2-2, with 7 bases fitting TRBD2. In germline, CDR1 is SGHDN, CDR2 FVKESK. Trimming took 4 bases from V and 2 from J; bases not matched to a gene: 10. This CDR3 region has 17 residues. The CDR3 protein is CASSLSIRDYNTGELFF. CDR3 DNA: TGTGCCAGCAGCCTCTCGATCCGGGACTACAACACCGGGGAGCTGTTTTTT. The full variable domain, completed using reference TRBV14 and TRBJ2-2, is EAGVTQFPSHSVIEKGQTVTLRCDPISGHDNLYWYRRVMGKEIKFLLHFVKESKQDESGMPNNRFLAERTGGTYSTLKVQPAELEDSGVYFCASSLSIRDYNTGELFFGEGSRLTVL.

The chain is built from TRBV10-3 and TRBJ2-1; 9 bases are a match to TRBD1. Trimming at V came to 0 bases and at J to 5 bases, leaving 2 bases not matched to a gene. The length of the CDR3 is 15 residues. Looked up from germline, CDR1 is ENHRY and CDR2 is SYGVKD. The CDR3, as DNA: TGTGCCATCAGTGAGTCGGGACAGGGAAACAATGAGCAGTTCTTC. This sequence encodes CAISESGQGNNEQFF.

This clone was counted once. The chain recombines TRBV4-1 with TRBJ1-5; TRBD1 is a possible D gene (6 bases). Germline V gives CDR1 MGHRA, CDR2 YSYEKL. Trimming took 0 bases from V and 6 from J, leaving 12 bases between them. The CDR3 is made up of 15 amino acids. CDR3 bases: TGCGCCAGCAGCCAAGACTACAGGGATATTCAGCCCCAGCATTTT. This sequence encodes CASSQDYRDIQPQHF.

This clone has a handful of counts. The rearrangement joins TRBV5-4 to TRBJ1-1; maybe TRBD1 (6 bases). Germline-derived CDR1 and CDR2 are SGHNT and YYREEE (reference sequence). Deletions cut 1 base from V and 5 bases from J, with 15 bases between. The CDR3 has 15 amino acids. For the CDR3, the DNA is TGTGCCAGCAGCTTGATGGGCGGGGGGCATACTGAAGCTTTCTTT. Its translation is CASSLMGGGHTEAFF. Full variable domain (remainder filled in from reference TRBV5-4 and TRBJ1-1): ETGVTQSPTHLIKTRGQQVTLRCSSQSGHNTVSWYQQALGQGPQFIFQYYREEENGRGNFPPRFSGLQFPNYSSELNVNALELDDSALYLCASSLMGGGHTEAFFGQGTRLTVV.

The chain carries TRBV28 and TRBJ2-7, with a possible D match to TRBD1 (6 bases). CDR3 length: 15 residues. Trimming shortened V by 4 bases and J by 4 bases, and 17 bases separated the two germline ends. CDR1 MDHEN and CDR2 SYDVKM come from the germline V gene. CDR3 DNA: TGTGCCAGCAGTTCCCCCGGGACATCCCTGTACGAGCAGTACTTC. It yields the protein CASSSPGTSLYEQYF.

This clone was recorded only once. CDR3 loop: CASSEKTAITDTQYF. DNA for the CDR3: TGTGCCAGCAGCGAAAAGACAGCGATAACAGATACGCAGTATTTT. The chain is built from TRBV9 and TRBJ2-3; perhaps TRBD1 as D (5 bases). The germline V and J ends were trimmed by 3 bases and 3 bases, with 14 bases remaining between them. CDR1 and CDR2 from the germline V gene are SGDLS and YYNGEE. This CDR3 comprises 15 residues. Filled out from reference TRBV9 and TRBJ2-3, the complete variable domain reads DSGVTQTPKHLITATGQRVTLRCSPRSGDLSVYWYQQSLDQGLQFLIQYYNGEERAKGNILERFSAQQFPDLHSELNLSSLELGDSALYFCASSEKTAITDTQYFGPGTRLTVL.

The V gene is TRBV19, the J gene TRBJ2-2; 13 bases map to TRBD2. Germline trimming cut 5 bases from V and 5 bases from J; bases unmatched to any gene: 8. The CDR3 has 17 amino acids. Germline-derived CDR1 and CDR2 are LNHDA and SQIVND (reference sequence). In DNA form, the CDR3 reads TGTGCCAGTAGTCCCGAAGGACTAGCGGGAGTAACCGGGGAGCTGTTTTTT. It encodes CASSPEGLAGVTGELFF.

The V call is TRBV28, the J call TRBJ1-2; D is possibly TRBD1 (6 bases). This CDR3 comprises 14 residues. Trimming took 6 bases from V and 5 from J, leaving 16 bases between them. Germline values: CDR1 MDHEN, CDR2 SYDVKM. CDR3 nucleotide sequence: TGTGCCAGCAGAGGGGGGGGCATTTTTTATGGCTACACCTTC. Its protein is CASRGGGIFYGYTF.

The chain is built from TRBV5-6 and TRBJ2-6; 7 positions agree with TRBD1. CDR1 is SGHDT, CDR2 YYEEEE, per germline. V gave up 5 bases and J gave up 2 bases; unmatched junction bases: 4. The CDR3 has 15 amino acids. The CDR3 coding sequence is TGTGCCAGCAGTCAGGGGGTGGCTGGGGCCAACGTCCTGACTTTC. Its protein product is CASSQGVAGANVLTF.

The V and J genes are TRBV28 and TRBJ2-2; 15 bases map to TRBD2. The germline V gene has CDR1 MDHEN and CDR2 SYDVKM. The V and J ends lost 3 bases and 1 base, in that order; junction bases with no gene match: 6. This CDR3 has 19 amino acids. CDR3 residues: CASSLSGLAGGLNTGELFF. The CDR3 region has the DNA TGTGCCAGCAGTTTGTCGGGACTAGCGGGAGGATTGAACACCGGGGAGCTGTTTTTT.

The V call is TRBV19, the J call TRBJ2-1, with TRBD2 matching over 7 bases. The trim removed 5 bases at V and 4 bases at J, leaving 11 bases unmatched. The CDR3 is 16 amino acids. Germline values: CDR1 LNHDA, CDR2 SQIVND (reference sequence). CDR3 region: CASSAPSGTLYNEQFF. The CDR3 DNA reads TGTGCCAGTAGTGCTCCTAGCGGTACTCTATACAATGAGCAGTTCTTC.

This clone was seen a few times. V and J are TRBV5-1 and TRBJ1-6; no clear D. Germline CDR1 reads SGHRS; CDR2 reads YFSETQ. Trimming took off 0 bases at V and 4 bases at J, with 8 bases between the two ends. This CDR3 is 15 amino acids long. The CDR3 sequence: CASSLGQSYNSPLHF. The CDR3 DNA sequence: TGCGCCAGCAGCTTGGGGCAATCTTATAATTCACCCCTCCACTTT.

V gene TRBV5-1 combines with J gene TRBJ2-5, with 7 bases matching TRBD2. CDR1 SGHRS and CDR2 YFSETQ come from the germline V gene. The V segment lost 4 bases and the J segment 3 bases; nucleotides outside the gene matches: 6. The CDR3 is 14 amino acids. This CDR3 is CASSHGTIEETQYF. The CDR3 DNA follows: TGCGCCAGCAGCCACGGGACTATCGAAGAGACCCAGTACTTC.

The chain recombines TRBV6-1 with TRBJ1-2; D gene unclear. The CDR3 runs 14 residues. Germline values: CDR1 MNHNS, CDR2 SASEGT. Between the trimmed V and J ends, which lost 1 base and 8 bases, there was a span of 14 bases. The DNA of the CDR3 is TGTGCCAGCAGTGAAGTAGCCGGGTTCGGGGGCTACACCTTC. Protein: CASSEVAGFGGYTF.

DNA of the CDR3: TGTGCCAGCAGCCCCTCAGGGATCACTAATGAAAAACTGTTTTTT. Protein: CASSPSGITNEKLFF. The rearrangement links TRBV9 to TRBJ1-4; D is perhaps TRBD1 (5 bases). The CDR3 is 15 residues long. Germline-derived CDR1 and CDR2 are SGDLS and YYNGEE. V lost 4 bases and J 2 bases, leaving 12 bases between the germline ends.

This sequence joins TRBV6-2 or TRBV6-3 and TRBJ1-1, with D perhaps matching TRBD1 (6 bases). Trimming took off 4 bases at V and 4 bases at J, with 10 bases between the two ends. The germline gives CDR1 MNHEY, CDR2 SVGEGT. The CDR3 is 13 residues long. The CDR3 loop reads CASSSGVSTEAFF. Here the CDR3 DNA reads TGTGCCAGCAGTTCAGGGGTGAGCACTGAAGCTTTCTTT.

The V call is TRBV7-9, the J call TRBJ2-1, with 7 bases that match TRBD2. The CDR3 loop spans 18 amino acids. With V trimmed by 5 bases and J by 6 bases, 19 bases remained unmatched. Germline assignment: CDR1 SEHNR and CDR2 FQNEAQ (reference sequence). CDR3 loop: CASSARASGVLSGNEQFF. The DNA for the CDR3 is TGTGCCAGCAGCGCACGGGCGAGCGGGGTTTTGAGTGGCAATGAGCAGTTCTTC. Full variable domain (rest looked up from reference TRBV7-9 and TRBJ2-1): DTGVSQNPRHKITKRGQNVTFRCDPISEHNRLYWYRQTLGQGPEFLTYFQNEAQLEKSRLLSDRFSAERPKGSFSTLEIQRTEQGDSAMYLCASSARASGVLSGNEQFFGPGTRLTVL.

The V call is TRBV20-1, the J call TRBJ2-7; D may be TRBD2 (6 bases). V was cut by 3 bases and J by 4 bases, with 13 bases left in between. This CDR3 comprises 13 residues. In germline, CDR1 is DFQATT, CDR2 SNEGSKA (reference sequence). The CDR3 is CSASRGVGYEQYF. In nucleotides, the CDR3 is TGCAGTGCTAGTCGCGGGGTCGGGTACGAGCAGTACTTC.

The chain is built from TRBV7-3 and TRBJ2-5; D is uncertain. The CDR3 has 13 amino acids. Trimming pared 3 bases from V and 3 bases from J, leaving 8 bases between. Germline values: CDR1 SGHTA, CDR2 FQGTGA. CDR3 bases: TGTGCCAGCAGCTTGTATGAGAAAGAGACCCAGTACTTC. This translates into CASSLYEKETQYF.

This CDR3 reads CASSYQAFAGGNTIYF. The DNA for the CDR3 is TGTGCCAGCAGTTACCAGGCTTTTGCAGGGGGAAACACCATATATTTT. V gene TRBV6-5 combines with J gene TRBJ1-3, with D tentatively TRBD1 (5 bases). The germline gives CDR1 MNHEY, CDR2 SVGAGI. The CDR3 consists of 16 residues. The V end was cut by 2 bases, the J end by 4 bases, with 15 bases between.

This clone has just one count. This chain connects TRBV10-3 to TRBJ1-6; tentative D call: TRBD1 (5 bases). V lost 5 bases and J 4 bases, leaving 9 bases between the germline ends. The V gene's germline CDR1 is ENHRY and CDR2 SYGVKD. This CDR3 region has 14 residues. Written as DNA, the CDR3 is TGTGCCATCAGTTCACAGGAGTATAATTCACCCCTCCACTTT. Protein sequence: CAISSQEYNSPLHF.

This clone was counted only a few times. V usage is TRBV7-9 and J usage is TRBJ2-1; D is uncertain. V lost 1 base and J 5 bases, leaving 6 bases between the germline ends. The length of the CDR3 is 13 residues. Germline V gene data show CDR1 as SEHNR and CDR2 as FQNEAQ (reference sequence). The CDR3 nucleotides are TGTGCCAGCAGCTTAGGGCCGAACAATGAGCAGTTCTTC. Translation gives CASSLGPNNEQFF.

The gene calls are TRBV6-2 or TRBV6-3 and TRBJ1-2, with a weak D call TRBD1 (5 bases). CDR1 MNHEY and CDR2 SVGEGT come from the germline V gene. V was shortened by 0 bases and J by 7 bases, with 15 bases between the two germline ends. The CDR3 is made up of 15 amino acids. The CDR3 DNA reads TGTGCCAGCAGTTACTCTCTGTCAGGGTTAGGTGGCTACACCTTC. Translating it yields CASSYSLSGLGGYTF.